This T cell receptor beta chain was profiled in a study of blood T cell repertoires in COVID-19. For the study at large: Samples representing acute and convalescent COVID-19 were sourced from the United States, Italy and Spain. T cells, B-cell-depleted T cells, or PBMCs supplied cDNA or gDNA.

Per the authors' pipeline: Counts of nucleated cells, estimated from reference gene primer amplification, were obtained. The data were produced by immunoSEQ multiplex PCR, yet TCRdb's version contains in-frame clones alone and is incomplete. The DNA was the basis for D and trimming; V, J and clone size are from that table. The table lists about 300,000 clones, 86% of them singletons. Trimming cost V 10 bases and J 3 bases, with 15 bases left between them. Germline assignment: CDR1 ENHRY and CDR2 SYGVKD. The CDR3 consists of 13 residues. Input material: peripheral blood. J is TRBJ1-1 and V is TRBV10-3; tentative D call: TRBD1 (6 bases). The origin of this receptor is a woman in her fifties or sixties with acute or convalescent COVID-19. DNA for the CDR3: TGTGCCACCGGACACAGGGTGGACACTGAAGCTTTCTTT. Translation: CATGHRVDTEAFF.